The 15 T cell receptor beta chains below were found in one sample sequenced in a study of control samples from healthy donors and cancer patients. Here immunoSEQ multiplex PCR was the method, and the copy in TCRdb shows in-frame clones only, minus some. Here the sample spans around 94,000 clones, about 85% being singletons. Sequenced material: blood. The receptors were gathered from a woman aged 50 to 60 in good health.

As concerns this clone: Other DNA sequences within the sample encode an identical CDR3. The chain couples TRBV29-1 to TRBJ2-5; D might be TRBD2 (6 bases). This CDR3 is 12 amino acids long. Trimming removed 4 bases at V and 1 base at J, with 7 bases between. Per the germline V gene, CDR1 is SQVTM and CDR2 is ANQGSEA. CDR3 sequence reads: CSVGRGQETQYF. The CDR3 nucleotides are TGCAGCGTTGGGCGGGGCCAAGAGACCCAGTACTTC. Using reference TRBV29-1 and TRBJ2-5 for the parts outside the CDR3, the full variable domain is SAVISQKPSRDICQRGTSLTIQCQVDSQVTMMFWYRQQPGQSLTLIATANQGSEATYESGFVIDKFPISRPNLTFSTLTVSNMSPEDSSIYLCSVGRGQETQYFGPGTRLLVL.

This chain joins TRBV19 and TRBJ1-3; TRBD1 matches 9 bases. The CDR3 length is 15 residues. Losses at the gene ends were 6 bases for V and 2 bases for J; bases not matched to a gene: 5. Per germline, CDR1 LNHDA and CDR2 SQIVND (reference sequence). The CDR3 DNA reads TGTGCCAGTAGGCTGGACAGGGGACCTGGAAACACCATATATTTT. Translation gives CASRLDRGPGNTIYF.

The chain is built from TRBV5-5 and TRBJ1-3; the D is unclear. The CDR3 has 15 residues. Trimming took off 4 bases at V and 0 bases at J, with 11 bases between the two ends. CDR1 and CDR2 (germline): SGHKS, YYEKEE (reference sequence). CDR3 DNA sequence: TGTGCCAGCAGCCTCGGCCGCAGCTCTGGAAACACCATATATTTT. This translates into CASSLGRSSGNTIYF.

V and J are TRBV6-6 and TRBJ1-4; 8 nucleotides line up with TRBD1. With V trimmed by 2 bases and J by 7 bases, 3 bases remained unmatched. The CDR3 has 14 amino acids. Germline V gives CDR1 MNHNY, CDR2 SVGAGI (reference sequence). The CDR3 is CASSYDRGGEKLFF. The CDR3 region has the DNA TGTGCCAGCAGTTACGACAGGGGTGGTGAAAAACTGTTTTTT.

The V and J genes are TRBV6-6 and TRBJ1-4; D gene ambiguous. The CDR3 extends over 14 amino acids. Germline lookup yields CDR1 MNHNY and CDR2 SVGAGI (reference sequence). Trimming pared 7 bases from V and 7 bases from J, leaving 16 bases between. This CDR3 is CASNRVEGGEKLFF. The CDR3, as DNA: TGTGCCAGCAACCGAGTGGAGGGCGGTGAAAAACTGTTTTTT.

The rearrangement uses TRBV9 and TRBJ2-5; 7 positions agree with TRBD2. Germline loops: CDR1 SGDLS, CDR2 YYNGEE. The CDR3 totals 16 residues. V lost 0 bases, J lost 1 base, and 6 bases stayed unmatched. The CDR3: CASSVGTREFQETQYF. The CDR3 coding sequence is TGTGCCAGCAGCGTAGGGACTAGAGAGTTCCAAGAGACCCAGTACTTC.

This clone appeared a few times. The chain is built from TRBV6-1 and TRBJ1-2; D uncertain. Germline CDR1 MNHNS, CDR2 SASEGT. The CDR3 runs to 13 residues. V was cut by 2 bases and J by 6 bases, with 10 bases left in between. The DNA for the CDR3 is TGTGCCAGCAGTGAATCCAGGTATCATGGCTACACCTTC. It yields the protein CASSESRYHGYTF.

The rearrangement joins TRBV6-5 to TRBJ1-1, with 7 bases that match TRBD1. The V gene's germline CDR1 is MNHEY and CDR2 SVGAGI. V shed 4 bases, J shed 5 bases, and the junction held 7 bases outside the gene matches. The CDR3 consists of 14 residues. This CDR3 reads CASSSRDSRTEAFF. DNA for the CDR3: TGTGCCAGCAGTTCTCGGGACAGTCGAACTGAAGCTTTCTTT.

This clone was seen only a few times. The V gene is TRBV21-1, the J gene TRBJ1-1. TRBV21-1 is designated a pseudogene. This CDR3 is built from 14 residues. The CDR3 sequence: CASSKGGAGNSAFF. The CDR3, as DNA: TGTGCCAGCAGCAAAGGAGGCGCGGGAAATTCGGCTTTCTTT.

This clone was counted a single time. This rearrangement joins TRBV24-1 to TRBJ2-5; D uncertain. Trimming removed 2 bases from V and 1 base from J, with 7 bases in between. The CDR3 spans 14 residues. Germline loops: CDR1 KGHDR, CDR2 SFDVKD. Here the CDR3 DNA reads TGTGCCACCAGTGATTCCGGCAGCCAAGAGACCCAGTACTTC. Protein: CATSDSGSQETQYF.

V and J are TRBV4-1 and TRBJ2-3; TRBD2 aligns across 9 bases. The CDR3 is made up of 17 amino acids. The germline gives CDR1 MGHRA, CDR2 YSYEKL. The junction had 6 bases not matched to a gene; V was cut back by 0 bases and J by 2 bases. The CDR3 DNA reads TGCGCCAGCAGCCAAGATTATCGCGGGAGGGCCACAGATACGCAGTATTTT. Its protein product is CASSQDYRGRATDTQYF.

The chain uses TRBV18 and TRBJ1-5; D uncertain. Germline CDR1 KGHSH, CDR2 LQKENI. V lost 3 bases, J lost 5 bases, and 8 bases lay in between. This CDR3 spans 13 amino acids. The CDR3 bases are TGTGCCAGCTCACCGGAGGAATATCAGCCCCAGCATTTT. Translation gives CASSPEEYQPQHF. Filled out from reference TRBV18 and TRBJ1-5, the complete variable domain reads NAGVMQNPRHLVRRRGQEARLRCSPMKGHSHVYWYRQLPEEGLKFMVYLQKENIIDESGMPKERFSAEFPKEGPSILRIQQVVRGDSAAYFCASSPEEYQPQHFGDGTRLSIL.

The gene calls are TRBV7-9 and TRBJ1-1; tentatively, D is TRBD1 (6 bases). This CDR3 contains 14 residues. Trimming cost V 4 bases and J 4 bases, with 13 bases left between them. Per the germline V gene, CDR1 is SEHNR and CDR2 is FQNEAQ (reference sequence). CDR3 bases: TGTGCCAGCAGCTCCTTTACAGGGAGCACTGAAGCTTTCTTT. Its translation is CASSSFTGSTEAFF.

This rearrangement joins TRBV9 to TRBJ1-1, with a weak D call TRBD1 (6 bases). Trimming took off 2 bases at V and 2 bases at J, with 13 bases between the two ends. CDR3 size: 15 residues. Germline V lookup: CDR1 SGDLS, CDR2 YYNGEE. The CDR3 region is CASSVRDTFNTEAFF. CDR3 in DNA: TGTGCCAGCAGCGTCCGGGACACATTTAACACTGAAGCTTTCTTT.

This chain uses TRBV4-1 with TRBJ1-1; D gene unclear. The CDR3 runs 13 residues. Trimming pared 4 bases from V and 1 base from J, leaving 7 bases between. Per the germline V gene, CDR1 is MGHRA and CDR2 is YSYEKL. CDR3 nucleotides: TGCGCCAGCAGCCCCCGACAGAACACTGAAGCTTTCTTT. Protein: CASSPRQNTEAFF.